This T cell receptor beta chain was found in a study of T cells after yellow fever vaccination. TCRdb redid the calling of the 5' RACE reads with MiXCR, one entry per CDR3 protein. The table lists roughly 520,000 distinct CDR3 sequences, 20% to 25% of them singletons, with approximately 15% in the top ten. The CDR3 is 17 amino acids. V lost 6 bases, J lost 0 bases, and 18 bases lay in between. The germline gives CDR1 ENHRY, CDR2 SYGVKD. J is TRBJ1-3 and V is TRBV10-3; the D is unclear. The starting material was PBMCs, obtained 21 days after the first yellow fever vaccination. The sequence was collected from a man younger than 35 who received the YFV17D yellow fever vaccine. The CDR3 region has the DNA TGTGCCATCAGGGTAGTAGGGCCTTTGGTCTCTGGAAACACCATATATTTT. This gives the protein CAIRVVGPLVSGNTIYF.